This T cell receptor (beta chain) was recorded in a study of cytomegalovirus exposure and HLA in healthy donors. Regarding the study as a whole: An analysis that came later showed most CMV-associated TCR beta chains appearing HLA-restricted. Prediction of most subjects' HLA-A and HLA-B alleles by TCR beta sequences was reportedly accurate.

Worth noting for this clone: The antigen remains undetermined.

Healthy people donating bone marrow made up the donors. In the PCR, 60 Vbeta and 13 Jbeta primers were used. Method: immunoSEQ multiplex PCR; TCRdb's copy keeps in-frame clones and lacks some. The data hold 85,000 to 120,000 clones, with 75% observed a single time. CDR1 is MGHRA, CDR2 YSYEKL, per germline. Trimming took off 4 bases at V and 9 bases at J, with 16 bases between the two ends. CDR3 length equals 14 residues. The clonotype comes from a male donor in good health and CMV-seropositive. The sample consisted of PBMCs. V and J are TRBV4-1 and TRBJ1-5, with D possibly being TRBD1 (5 bases). CDR3 sequence: CASSPTGPQTPQHF. CDR3 nucleotide sequence: TGCGCCAGCAGCCCCACAGGTCCCCAAACGCCCCAGCATTTT.